This is a list of T cell receptor beta chains from one sample in a study of shared clonotypes between healthy human individuals. Sequenced by immunoSEQ multiplex PCR; TCRdb stores in-frame clones only, minus some. The repertoire holds 2 million to 2.5 million clones, roughly 92% seen once, with approximately 0.4% in the top ten. The sequenced sample was naive CD4+ T cells from PBMCs. Receptor source: a man younger than 35 in good health. Some clones in this sample may be carry-over from other donors' samples. Both conserved end residues are part of each CDR3. The order of the fields is V gene, D gene, J gene, clone size, CDR3 protein, CDR3 DNA. A D gene is named only where the DNA matches it firmly. A clone size is listed for some rows: how often the clone was seen (once, few, many), or a class if it is expanded.

v_gene: TRBV5-1
d_gene: -
j_gene: TRBJ1-4
abundance: -
CDR3aa: CASSPLTSPTNEKLFF
CDR3nt: TGCGCCAGCAGCCCCTTGACAAGCCCAACTAATGAAAAACTGTTTTTT

v_gene: TRBV27
d_gene: -
j_gene: TRBJ1-3
abundance: -
CDR3aa: CASSVSQGRNTIYF
CDR3nt: TGTGCCAGCAGTGTATCTCAGGGGAGAAACACCATATATTTT

v_gene: TRBV30
d_gene: -
j_gene: TRBJ1-1
abundance: -
CDR3aa: CAWSAGLNTEAFF
CDR3nt: TGTGCCTGGAGTGCAGGGTTGAACACTGAAGCTTTCTTT

v_gene: TRBV4-2
d_gene: TRBD2
j_gene: TRBJ2-5
abundance: -
CDR3aa: CASSQGSLADQETQYF
CDR3nt: TGTGCCAGCAGCCAAGGGTCCCTAGCGGATCAAGAGACCCAGTACTTC

v_gene: TRBV4-1
d_gene: -
j_gene: TRBJ1-2
abundance: -
CDR3aa: CASSQEWSGIYGYTF
CDR3nt: TGCGCCAGCAGCCAAGAATGGTCCGGGATCTATGGCTACACCTTC

v_gene: TRBV2
d_gene: -
j_gene: TRBJ1-5
abundance: -
CDR3aa: CASSNLRDSNQPQHF
CDR3nt: TGTGCCAGCAGTAACCTAAGAGATAGCAATCAGCCCCAGCATTTT

v_gene: TRBV30
d_gene: TRBD2
j_gene: TRBJ2-1
abundance: -
CDR3aa: CAWMTLGLGTYNEQFF
CDR3nt: TGTGCCTGGATGACCCTTGGACTAGGTACCTACAATGAGCAGTTCTTC

v_gene: TRBV6-4
d_gene: -
j_gene: TRBJ1-5
abundance: -
CDR3aa: CASSGGSDRPYSNQPQHF
CDR3nt: TGTGCCAGCAGCGGAGGGTCGGACAGACCTTATAGCAATCAGCCCCAGCATTTT

v_gene: TRBV5-1
d_gene: TRBD1
j_gene: TRBJ2-7
abundance: -
CDR3aa: CASGPTGEPYEQYF
CDR3nt: TGCGCCAGCGGACCGACAGGGGAGCCCTACGAGCAGTACTTC

v_gene: TRBV4-1
d_gene: -
j_gene: TRBJ1-2
abundance: -
CDR3aa: CASSPRDTYYGYTF
CDR3nt: TGCGCCAGCAGCCCCCGGGACACTTACTATGGCTACACCTTC

v_gene: TRBV30
d_gene: TRBD1
j_gene: TRBJ2-7
abundance: -
CDR3aa: CAWSTGQSYEQYF
CDR3nt: TGTGCCTGGAGTACGGGACAGAGCTACGAGCAGTACTTC

v_gene: TRBV30
d_gene: TRBD1
j_gene: TRBJ2-1
abundance: once
CDR3aa: CAWKGQGAAEQFF
CDR3nt: TGTGCCTGGAAGGGACAGGGGGCGGCTGAGCAGTTCTTC

v_gene: TRBV14
d_gene: -
j_gene: TRBJ1-1
abundance: -
CDR3aa: CASSQFPGLGEAFF
CDR3nt: TGTGCCAGCAGCCAATTCCCGGGTTTAGGTGAAGCTTTCTTT

v_gene: TRBV10-3
d_gene: -
j_gene: TRBJ2-7
abundance: -
CDR3aa: CAISEMTAQGSEQYF
CDR3nt: TGTGCCATCAGTGAGATGACGGCCCAGGGGTCCGAGCAGTACTTC

v_gene: TRBV5-1
d_gene: TRBD2
j_gene: TRBJ2-7
abundance: -
CDR3aa: CASSYGLADTYEQYF
CDR3nt: TGCGCCAGCAGCTACGGACTAGCGGATACCTACGAGCAGTACTTC

v_gene: TRBV7-2
d_gene: -
j_gene: TRBJ1-4
abundance: -
CDR3aa: CASSLAGTPGEKLFF
CDR3nt: TGTGCCAGCAGCTTAGCGGGGACACCGGGTGAAAAACTGTTTTTT

v_gene: TRBV27
d_gene: TRBD2
j_gene: TRBJ2-1
abundance: -
CDR3aa: CASSLASGRASEQFF
CDR3nt: TGTGCCAGCAGTTTAGCTAGCGGGAGGGCAAGTGAGCAGTTCTTC

v_gene: TRBV6-5
d_gene: -
j_gene: TRBJ2-1
abundance: -
CDR3aa: CASSYSGEQFF
CDR3nt: TGTGCCAGCAGTTACTCGGGGGAGCAGTTCTTC

v_gene: TRBV27
d_gene: TRBD2
j_gene: TRBJ2-3
abundance: -
CDR3aa: CASSWLGAGGIDTQYF
CDR3nt: TGTGCCAGCAGTTGGTTAGGTGCGGGAGGCATAGATACGCAGTATTTT

v_gene: TRBV28
d_gene: -
j_gene: TRBJ1-1
abundance: -
CDR3aa: CASRNPTGLATEAFF
CDR3nt: TGTGCCAGCAGAAACCCGACAGGATTGGCCACTGAAGCTTTCTTT

v_gene: TRBV14
d_gene: TRBD1
j_gene: TRBJ2-3
abundance: once
CDR3aa: CAGSQVRGQGVVYF
CDR3nt: TGTGCCGGCAGCCAAGTCCGAGGACAGGGAGTTGTGTATTTT

v_gene: TRBV7-3
d_gene: -
j_gene: TRBJ2-1
abundance: -
CDR3aa: CASSLQGSGSSYNEQFF
CDR3nt: TGTGCCAGCAGCTTACAGGGATCCGGGAGCTCCTACAATGAGCAGTTCTTC

v_gene: TRBV4-2
d_gene: TRBD2
j_gene: TRBJ2-1
abundance: -
CDR3aa: CASSPYQIAGGDNEQFF
CDR3nt: TGTGCCAGCAGCCCCTATCAAATAGCGGGAGGAGACAATGAGCAGTTCTTC

v_gene: TRBV19
d_gene: TRBD1
j_gene: TRBJ2-5
abundance: once
CDR3aa: CASSILGTGGETQYF
CDR3nt: TGTGCCAGTAGTATACTCGGGACAGGGGGAGAGACCCAGTACTTC

v_gene: TRBV5-1
d_gene: -
j_gene: TRBJ1-1
abundance: -
CDR3aa: CASSFDSPNTEAFF
CDR3nt: TGCGCCAGCAGCTTTGACAGTCCCAACACTGAAGCTTTCTTT

v_gene: TRBV11-2
d_gene: TRBD2
j_gene: TRBJ2-3
abundance: -
CDR3aa: CASSLVAGVDTQYF
CDR3nt: TGTGCCAGCAGCTTAGTAGCGGGAGTGGATACGCAGTATTTT

v_gene: TRBV5-1
d_gene: -
j_gene: TRBJ2-2
abundance: -
CDR3aa: CASSLQAAGELFF
CDR3nt: TGCGCCAGCAGCTTGCAGGCCGCCGGGGAGCTGTTTTTT

v_gene: TRBV9
d_gene: TRBD2
j_gene: TRBJ2-7
abundance: -
CDR3aa: CASSVSSGSYEQYF
CDR3nt: TGTGCCAGCAGCGTTTCTAGCGGCTCCTACGAGCAGTACTTC

v_gene: TRBV7-2
d_gene: -
j_gene: TRBJ1-2
abundance: -
CDR3aa: CASSLGRGGLGYTF
CDR3nt: TGTGCCAGCAGCTTGGGGCGGGGCGGGCTAGGCTACACCTTC

v_gene: TRBV7-8
d_gene: TRBD1
j_gene: TRBJ2-3
abundance: -
CDR3aa: CASSFDRVADTQYF
CDR3nt: TGTGCCAGCAGCTTCGACAGGGTGGCAGATACGCAGTATTTT

v_gene: TRBV18
d_gene: -
j_gene: TRBJ1-5
abundance: -
CDR3aa: CASSQALGEPQHF
CDR3nt: TGTGCCAGCTCACAAGCCCTCGGGGAGCCCCAGCATTTT

v_gene: TRBV28
d_gene: -
j_gene: TRBJ1-2
abundance: -
CDR3aa: CASSLGAGASYTF
CDR3nt: TGTGCCAGCAGTTTAGGCGCGGGGGCCAGCTACACCTTC